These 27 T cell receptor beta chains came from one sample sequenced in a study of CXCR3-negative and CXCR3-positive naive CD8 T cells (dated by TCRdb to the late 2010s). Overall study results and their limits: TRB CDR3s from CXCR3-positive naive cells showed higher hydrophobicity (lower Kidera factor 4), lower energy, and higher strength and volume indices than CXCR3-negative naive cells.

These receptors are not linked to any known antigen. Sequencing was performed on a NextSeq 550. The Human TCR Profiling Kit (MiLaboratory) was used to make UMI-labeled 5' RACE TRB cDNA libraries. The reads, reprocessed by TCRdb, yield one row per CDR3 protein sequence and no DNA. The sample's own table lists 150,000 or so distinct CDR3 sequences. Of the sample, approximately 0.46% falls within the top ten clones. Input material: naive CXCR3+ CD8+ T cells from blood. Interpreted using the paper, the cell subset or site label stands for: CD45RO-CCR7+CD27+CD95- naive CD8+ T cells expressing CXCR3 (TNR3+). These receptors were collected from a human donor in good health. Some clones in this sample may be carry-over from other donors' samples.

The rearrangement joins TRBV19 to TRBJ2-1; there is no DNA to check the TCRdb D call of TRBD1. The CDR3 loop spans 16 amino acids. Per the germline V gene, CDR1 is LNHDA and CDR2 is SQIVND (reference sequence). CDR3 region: CASSIGDRAYYNEQFF. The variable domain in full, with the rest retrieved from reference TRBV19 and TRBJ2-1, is DGGITQSPKYLFRKEGQNVTLSCEQNLNHDAMYWYRQDPGQGLRLIYYSQIVNDFQKGDIAEGYSVSREKKESFPLTVTSAQKNPTAFYLCASSIGDRAYYNEQFFGPGTRLTVL.

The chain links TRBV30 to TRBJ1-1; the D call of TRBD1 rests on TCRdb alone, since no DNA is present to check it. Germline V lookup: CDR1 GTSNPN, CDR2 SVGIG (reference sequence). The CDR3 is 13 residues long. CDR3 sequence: CAWSETGDSGAFF.

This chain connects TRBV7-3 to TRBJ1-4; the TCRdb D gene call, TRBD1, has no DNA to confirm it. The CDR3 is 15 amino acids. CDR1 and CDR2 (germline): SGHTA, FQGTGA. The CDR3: CASSPGRGTNEKLFF.

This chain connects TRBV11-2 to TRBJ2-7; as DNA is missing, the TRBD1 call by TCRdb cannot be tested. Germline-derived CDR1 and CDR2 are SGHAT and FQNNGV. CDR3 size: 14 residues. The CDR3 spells CASSFWTAGYEQYF.

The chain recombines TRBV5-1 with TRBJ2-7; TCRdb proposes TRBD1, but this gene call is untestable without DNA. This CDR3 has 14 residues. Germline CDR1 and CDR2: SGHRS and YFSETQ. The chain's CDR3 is CASSWTGASYEQYF.

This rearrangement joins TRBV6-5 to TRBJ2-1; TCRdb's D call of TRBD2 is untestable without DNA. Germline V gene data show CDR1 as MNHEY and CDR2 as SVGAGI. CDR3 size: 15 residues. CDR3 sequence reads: CASRLTSGGAGEQFF.

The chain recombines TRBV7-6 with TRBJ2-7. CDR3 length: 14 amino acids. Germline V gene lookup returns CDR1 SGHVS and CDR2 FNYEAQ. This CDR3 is CASSLGEGPYEQYF.

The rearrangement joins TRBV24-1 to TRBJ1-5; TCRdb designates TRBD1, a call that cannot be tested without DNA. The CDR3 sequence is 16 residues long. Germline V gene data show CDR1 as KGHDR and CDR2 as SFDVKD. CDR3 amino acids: CATSDPKGGANQPQHF.

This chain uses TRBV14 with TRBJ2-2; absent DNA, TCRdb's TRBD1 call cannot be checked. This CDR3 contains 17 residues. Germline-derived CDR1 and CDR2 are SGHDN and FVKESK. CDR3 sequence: CASSHYYGTGFAGELFF.

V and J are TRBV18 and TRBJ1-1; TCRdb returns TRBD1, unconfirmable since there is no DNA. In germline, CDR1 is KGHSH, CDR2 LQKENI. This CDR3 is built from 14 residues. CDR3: CASSPGATNTEAFF.

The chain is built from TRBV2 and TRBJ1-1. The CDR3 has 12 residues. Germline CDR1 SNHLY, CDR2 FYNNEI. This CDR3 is CAHLKGNTEAFF.

CDR3 loop: CSVELLAGPSYEQYF. V and J are TRBV29-1 and TRBJ2-7; TCRdb outputs TRBD2, but without DNA this stays unchecked. The germline gives CDR1 SQVTM, CDR2 ANQGSEA. This CDR3 comprises 15 residues.

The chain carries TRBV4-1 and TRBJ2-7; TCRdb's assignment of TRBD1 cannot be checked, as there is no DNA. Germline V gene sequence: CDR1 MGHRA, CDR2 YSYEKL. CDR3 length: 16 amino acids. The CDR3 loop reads CASSQDFGQGWHEQYF.

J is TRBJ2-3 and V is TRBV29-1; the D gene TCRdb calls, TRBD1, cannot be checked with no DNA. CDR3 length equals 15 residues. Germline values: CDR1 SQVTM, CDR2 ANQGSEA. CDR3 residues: CSVEDRDRVTDTQYF.

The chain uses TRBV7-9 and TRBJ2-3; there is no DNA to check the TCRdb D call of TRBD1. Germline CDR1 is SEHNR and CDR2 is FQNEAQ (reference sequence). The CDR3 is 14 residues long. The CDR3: CASSPPQGTDTQYF.

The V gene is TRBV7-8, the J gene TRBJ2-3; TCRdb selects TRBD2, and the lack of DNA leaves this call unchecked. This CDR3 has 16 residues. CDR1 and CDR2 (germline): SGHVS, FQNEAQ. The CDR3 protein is CASSWGLVLVTDTQYF.

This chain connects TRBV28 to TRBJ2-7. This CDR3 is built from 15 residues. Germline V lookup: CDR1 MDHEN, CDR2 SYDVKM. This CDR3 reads CASSLPTGSYYEQYF.

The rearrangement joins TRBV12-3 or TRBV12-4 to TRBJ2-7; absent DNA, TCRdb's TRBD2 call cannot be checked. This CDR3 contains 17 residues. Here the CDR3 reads CASSRGTSGWSSYEQYF.

The CDR3 spells CSVWTGSPNQPQHF. This chain connects TRBV29-1 to TRBJ1-5; TCRdb outputs TRBD1, but without DNA this stays unchecked. Germline-derived CDR1 and CDR2 are SQVTM and ANQGSEA. The CDR3 covers 14 residues.

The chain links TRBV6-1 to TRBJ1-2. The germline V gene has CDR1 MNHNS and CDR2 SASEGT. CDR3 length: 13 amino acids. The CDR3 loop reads CASSEGTRRGYTF.

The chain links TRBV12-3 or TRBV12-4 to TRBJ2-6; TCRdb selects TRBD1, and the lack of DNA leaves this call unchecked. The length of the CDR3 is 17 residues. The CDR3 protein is CASSSPDRPAGANVLTF.

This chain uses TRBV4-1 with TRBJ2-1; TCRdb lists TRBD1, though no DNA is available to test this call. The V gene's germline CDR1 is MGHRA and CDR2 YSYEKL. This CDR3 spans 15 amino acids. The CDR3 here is CASSPQAGQYNEQFF.

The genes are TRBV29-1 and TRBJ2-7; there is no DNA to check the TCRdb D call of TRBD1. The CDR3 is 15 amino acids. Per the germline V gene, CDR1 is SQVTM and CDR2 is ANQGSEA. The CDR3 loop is CSVEDQQGDPYEQYF.

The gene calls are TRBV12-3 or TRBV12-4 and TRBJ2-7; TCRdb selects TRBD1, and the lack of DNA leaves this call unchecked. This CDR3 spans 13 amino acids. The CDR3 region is CASSHRGRYEQYF.

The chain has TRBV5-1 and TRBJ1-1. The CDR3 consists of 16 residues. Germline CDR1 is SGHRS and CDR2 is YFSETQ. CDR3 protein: CASSLVLAASNTEAFF.

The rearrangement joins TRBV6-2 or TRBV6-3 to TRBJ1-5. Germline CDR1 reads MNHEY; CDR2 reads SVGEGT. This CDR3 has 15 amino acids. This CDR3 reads CASSPFVGPRQPQHF.

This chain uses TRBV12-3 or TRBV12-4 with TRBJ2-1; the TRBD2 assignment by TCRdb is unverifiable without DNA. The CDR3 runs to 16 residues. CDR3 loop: CASSLRGREGNNEQFF.